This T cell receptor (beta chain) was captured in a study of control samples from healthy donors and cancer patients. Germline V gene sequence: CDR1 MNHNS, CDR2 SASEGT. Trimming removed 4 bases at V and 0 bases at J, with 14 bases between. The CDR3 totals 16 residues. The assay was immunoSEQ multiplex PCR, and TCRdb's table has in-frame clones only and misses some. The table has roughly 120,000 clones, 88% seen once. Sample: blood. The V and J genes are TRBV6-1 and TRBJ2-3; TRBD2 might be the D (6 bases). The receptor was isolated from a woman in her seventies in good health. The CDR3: CASSAQMGGSTDTQYF. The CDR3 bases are TGTGCCAGCAGTGCGCAGATGGGGGGTAGCACAGATACGCAGTATTTT.